This T cell receptor (beta chain) was obtained from a study of blood T cell repertoires in COVID-19 (TCRdb year 2020). As for the study more broadly: Samples covering the acute and convalescent phases of COVID-19 were provided by collaborators in the United States, Italy and Spain. The repertoires were made available in a free public database intended to serve as a resource for research on the immune response to SARS-CoV-2. The sample metadata nearly always contained a de-identified subject ID, COVID-19 status, age in years and sex. Deeply sampled blood TCRbeta repertoires from subjects exposed to, actively infected with, or recovered from COVID-19 were included in the dataset. Where available, HLA class I and class II types were obtained from metadata supplied by the sample provider rather than from assay-based typing. Samples came from the ongoing ImmuneRACE study (first 160 participants) plus 1,254 subjects from 6 global collaborators. The material from the prospective study consisted of cDNA or gDNA derived from T cells, B-cell-depleted T cells, or PBMCs. The investigation overall reported the following: Clinical and demographic metadata were provided uncurated, with the amount varying by source and participant.

V is cut back by 5 bases and J by 7 bases, with 8 bases in the junction unmatched. The CDR3 holds 14 amino acids from the cysteine to the phenylalanine. Kept here is only the CDR3 DNA, which spans 42 bases and is read in frame from base 1. The germline V gene encodes CDR1 SGHDT and CDR2 YYEEEE. Worth noting for this clone: This receptor's antigen is unknown. No base-level quality is on record; no much larger clone is a single base apart.

TCRbeta CDR3 regions were amplified from genomic DNA using the immunoSEQ Assay, a bias-controlled multiplex PCR. The study's own analysis went as follows. The number of nucleated cells in each sample was estimated from the amplification of reference gene primers within the assay. To quantify the absolute abundance of each unique TCRbeta CDR3 rearrangement, sequence reads were collapsed and filtered. For each sample, productive Simpson clonality was calculated as the square root of Simpson's diversity index across productive rearrangements. Drawn from immuneACCESS, this table holds only the in-frame rearrangements with V and J called that TCRdb kept. Clones are partly lost; checked studies trace under half to an unresolved V gene and leave the rest unexplained. V and J calls and clone size are given by that table; D and trimming were obtained from the DNA. The sample profile shows hundreds of thousands of clones; roughly 90% of them were found once. Approximately 2.1% of the sample is in the top ten clones.

In the prospective study, participants were roughly 18 to 100 years old, resided in around 25 geographic areas of the United States, and were enrolled through a virtual design. Cohort assignment in the prospective study relied on participant-reported clinical history from a screening survey and a study questionnaire. Each participant in the prospective study had whole blood, serum and a nasopharyngeal or oropharyngeal swab collected by mobile phlebotomists. Additional blood draws and questionnaires over an approximately 2-month period could optionally be provided by prospective study participants. Prospective study blood samples were shipped either frozen or at room temperature before DNA extraction.

Sequenced material: PBMCs or T cells enriched from blood (not recorded which). This TCR derives from a woman in her thirties or forties with acute COVID-19. The receptor chain draws on TRBV5-6 and TRBJ1-5; TRBD1 fits 8 bases in the junction. The bases are TGTGCCAGCAGTAGGGACAGGCAACGCCAGCCCCAGCATTTT. It specifies CASSRDRQRQPQHF.